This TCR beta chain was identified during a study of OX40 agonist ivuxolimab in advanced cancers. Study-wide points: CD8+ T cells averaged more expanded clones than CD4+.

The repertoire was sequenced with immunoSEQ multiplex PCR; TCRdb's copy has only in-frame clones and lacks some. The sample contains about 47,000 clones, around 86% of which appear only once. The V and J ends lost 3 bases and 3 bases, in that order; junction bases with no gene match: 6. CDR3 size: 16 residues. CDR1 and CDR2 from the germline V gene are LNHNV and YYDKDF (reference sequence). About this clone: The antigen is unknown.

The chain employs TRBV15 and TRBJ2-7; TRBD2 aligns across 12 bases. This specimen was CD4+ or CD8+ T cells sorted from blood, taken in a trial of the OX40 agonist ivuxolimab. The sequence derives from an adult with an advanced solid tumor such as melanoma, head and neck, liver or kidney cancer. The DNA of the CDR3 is TGTGCCACCAGCAGGGGCCTAGCGGGAGGGGGCTACGAGCAGTACTTC. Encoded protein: CATSRGLAGGGYEQYF.